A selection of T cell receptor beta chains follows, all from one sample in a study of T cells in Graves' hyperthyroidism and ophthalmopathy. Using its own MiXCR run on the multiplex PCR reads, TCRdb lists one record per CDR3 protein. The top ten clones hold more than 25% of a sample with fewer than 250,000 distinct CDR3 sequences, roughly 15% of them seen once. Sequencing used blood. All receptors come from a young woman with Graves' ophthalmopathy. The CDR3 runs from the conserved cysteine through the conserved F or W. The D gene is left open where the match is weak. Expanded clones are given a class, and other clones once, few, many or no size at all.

CDR3aa: CASRQENYGYTF; CDR3nt: TGTGCCAGTAGACAGGAAAACTATGGCTACACCTTC; j_gene: TRBJ1-2; d_gene: NA; abundance: many; v_gene: TRBV6-1
CDR3aa: CASSLNLADPWEQYF; CDR3nt: TGTGCCAGCAGTTTAAATCTAGCGGACCCCTGGGAGCAGTACTTC; j_gene: TRBJ2-7; d_gene: TRBD2; abundance: many; v_gene: TRBV12-3/TRBV12-4
CDR3aa: CASSQQSGPADTQYF; CDR3nt: TGTGCCAGCAGCCAACAATCAGGACCCGCAGATACGCAGTATTTT; j_gene: TRBJ2-3; d_gene: NA; abundance: many; v_gene: TRBV3-1
CDR3aa: CASSPGIRDAANYGYTF; CDR3nt: TGTGCCAGCAGCCCGGGAATCCGGGACGCTGCTAACTATGGCTACACCTTC; j_gene: TRBJ1-2; d_gene: NA; abundance: many; v_gene: TRBV28
CDR3aa: CSAREAKGGLNEQFF; CDR3nt: TGCAGTGCTAGAGAGGCGAAGGGTGGATTAAATGAGCAGTTCTTC; j_gene: TRBJ2-1; d_gene: NA; abundance: NA; v_gene: TRBV20-1
CDR3aa: CASSSRGQYNSPLHF; CDR3nt: TGTGCCAGCAGCTCTCGGGGACAGTATAATTCACCCCTCCACTTT; j_gene: TRBJ1-6; d_gene: TRBD1; abundance: many; v_gene: TRBV13
CDR3aa: CASSSDYYGYTF; CDR3nt: TGTGCCAGCTCATCCGATTACTATGGCTACACCTTC; j_gene: TRBJ1-2; d_gene: NA; abundance: many; v_gene: TRBV18
CDR3aa: CASSLAPGYYEQYF; CDR3nt: TGTGCCAGCAGCTTAGCCCCGGGATACTACGAGCAGTACTTC; j_gene: TRBJ2-7; d_gene: NA; abundance: many; v_gene: TRBV7-6
CDR3aa: CSASSPGMTYNEQFF; CDR3nt: TGCAGTGCTAGTAGCCCGGGGATGACCTACAATGAGCAGTTCTTC; j_gene: TRBJ2-1; d_gene: NA; abundance: many; v_gene: TRBV20-1
CDR3aa: CASSQSQGAGGANVLTF; CDR3nt: TGTGCCAGCAGCCAATCACAGGGGGCTGGTGGGGCCAACGTCCTGACTTTC; j_gene: TRBJ2-6; d_gene: TRBD1; abundance: few; v_gene: TRBV4-2
CDR3aa: CHRVQGIQDHEQYF; CDR3nt: TGCCACCGGGTACAGGGGATACAGGACCACGAGCAGTACTTC; j_gene: TRBJ2-7; d_gene: TRBD1; abundance: NA; v_gene: TRBV29-1
CDR3aa: CASSLARGTGPYEQYF; CDR3nt: TGCGCCAGCAGCTTGGCCAGGGGGACAGGGCCCTACGAGCAGTACTTC; j_gene: TRBJ2-7; d_gene: TRBD1; abundance: many; v_gene: TRBV5-1
CDR3aa: CASSADRYGVGNTIYF; CDR3nt: TGTGCCAGCAGTGCGGATCGTTATGGCGTGGGGAACACCATATATTTT; j_gene: TRBJ1-3; d_gene: NA; abundance: NA; v_gene: TRBV6-1
CDR3aa: CASILTTGRYEQYF; CDR3nt: TGTGCCAGCATTCTAACGACAGGGAGATACGAGCAGTACTTC; j_gene: TRBJ2-7; d_gene: TRBD1; abundance: few; v_gene: TRBV6-1
CDR3aa: CASSLDLGGFGNSPLHF; CDR3nt: TGTGCCAGCAGCTTAGATTTAGGGGGATTTGGCAATTCACCCCTCCACTTT; j_gene: TRBJ1-6; d_gene: NA; abundance: few; v_gene: TRBV11-3
CDR3aa: CASSPVLTGAYEQYF; CDR3nt: TGTGCCAGCAGTCCCGTGTTGACAGGGGCCTACGAGCAGTACTTC; j_gene: TRBJ2-7; d_gene: TRBD1; abundance: many; v_gene: TRBV6-5
CDR3aa: CASSTGTSGSMQETQYF; CDR3nt: TGTGCCAGTAGTACCGGGACTAGCGGGTCAATGCAAGAGACCCAGTACTTC; j_gene: TRBJ2-5; d_gene: TRBD2; abundance: many; v_gene: TRBV19
CDR3aa: CASSLTVKPGELFF; CDR3nt: TGTGCCAGCAGTTTGACAGTAAAACCCGGGGAGCTGTTTTTT; j_gene: TRBJ2-2; d_gene: NA; abundance: many; v_gene: TRBV28
CDR3aa: CASSDPASGSFEQYF; CDR3nt: TGTGCCAGCAGTGACCCCGCCAGCGGGAGCTTTGAGCAGTACTTC; j_gene: TRBJ2-7; d_gene: TRBD2; abundance: many; v_gene: TRBV2
CDR3aa: CASSRQESSYNEQFF; CDR3nt: TGTGCCAGCAGTAGACAGGAGAGCTCCTACAATGAGCAGTTCTTC; j_gene: TRBJ2-1; d_gene: NA; abundance: many; v_gene: TRBV2
CDR3aa: CSAPKWTEETQYF; CDR3nt: TGCAGTGCCCCAAAGTGGACAGAAGAGACCCAGTACTTC; j_gene: TRBJ2-5; d_gene: NA; abundance: many; v_gene: TRBV20-1
CDR3aa: CASTFDPAEAFF; CDR3nt: TGTGCCAGCACCTTTGATCCCGCTGAAGCTTTCTTT; j_gene: TRBJ1-1; d_gene: NA; abundance: many; v_gene: TRBV6-1
CDR3aa: CASSDKDRGPYEQYF; CDR3nt: TGTGCCAGCAGCGATAAGGACAGGGGACCCTACGAGCAGTACTTC; j_gene: TRBJ2-7; d_gene: TRBD1; abundance: many; v_gene: TRBV3-1
CDR3aa: CASSLVRAGANVLTF; CDR3nt: TGTGCCAGCAGTTTAGTCCGGGCTGGGGCCAACGTCCTGACTTTC; j_gene: TRBJ2-6; d_gene: NA; abundance: many; v_gene: TRBV28
CDR3aa: CASRFIGTSRGAGTQYF; CDR3nt: TGTGCCAGCAGGTTTATCGGGACTAGTAGAGGGGCAGGGACCCAGTACTTC; j_gene: TRBJ2-5; d_gene: TRBD2; abundance: many; v_gene: TRBV28
CDR3aa: CASSFGLLFPYEQYF; CDR3nt: TGTGCCAGCAGCTTCGGCCTCCTGTTTCCCTACGAGCAGTACTTC; j_gene: TRBJ2-7; d_gene: NA; abundance: NA; v_gene: TRBV11-2
CDR3aa: CASTPGNTEAFF; CDR3nt: TGTGCCAGCACCCCTGGGAACACTGAAGCTTTCTTT; j_gene: TRBJ1-1; d_gene: NA; abundance: many; v_gene: TRBV6-1
CDR3aa: CASSLWQETQYF; CDR3nt: TGTGCCAGCAGCTTGTGGCAAGAGACCCAGTACTTC; j_gene: TRBJ2-5; d_gene: NA; abundance: NA; v_gene: TRBV7-2
CDR3aa: CSVEGTGEGSTEAFF; CDR3nt: TGCAGCGTTGAAGGGACAGGGGAGGGAAGCACTGAAGCTTTCTTT; j_gene: TRBJ1-1; d_gene: TRBD1; abundance: many; v_gene: TRBV29-1
CDR3aa: CASSQDLTYGNEKLFF; CDR3nt: TGCGCCAGCAGCCAAGATTTAACGTACGGAAATGAAAAACTGTTTTTT; j_gene: TRBJ1-4; d_gene: NA; abundance: many; v_gene: TRBV4-3
CDR3aa: CASSFSGAGYGYTF; CDR3nt: TGTGCCAGCAGTTTTTCGGGGGCGGGCTATGGCTACACCTTC; j_gene: TRBJ1-2; d_gene: NA; abundance: NA; v_gene: TRBV27
CDR3aa: CASSATASGANVLTF; CDR3nt: TGTGCCAGTAGCGCGACAGCTTCTGGGGCCAACGTCCTGACTTTC; j_gene: TRBJ2-6; d_gene: NA; abundance: few; v_gene: TRBV19
CDR3aa: CASSYSGLAGGRDTQYF; CDR3nt: TGTGCCAGCAGCTACTCGGGACTAGCGGGGGGGCGAGATACGCAGTATTTT; j_gene: TRBJ2-3; d_gene: TRBD2; abundance: many; v_gene: TRBV3-1
CDR3aa: CASSQVGGTGELFF; CDR3nt: TGCGCCAGCAGCCAAGTTGGCGGCACCGGGGAGCTGTTTTTT; j_gene: TRBJ2-2; d_gene: NA; abundance: many; v_gene: TRBV4-1
CDR3aa: CASSDIQEKTNYGYTF; CDR3nt: TGTGCCAGCAGTGATATACAGGAGAAAACTAACTATGGCTACACCTTC; j_gene: TRBJ1-2; d_gene: NA; abundance: NA; v_gene: TRBV28
CDR3aa: CASSLGTWTGGYGYTF; CDR3nt: TGTGCCAGCAGCCTGGGGACCTGGACAGGGGGATATGGCTACACCTTC; j_gene: TRBJ1-2; d_gene: TRBD1; abundance: NA; v_gene: TRBV27
CDR3aa: CSVEAGARETQYF; CDR3nt: TGCAGCGTTGAAGCGGGAGCCCGGGAGACCCAGTACTTC; j_gene: TRBJ2-5; d_gene: NA; abundance: few; v_gene: TRBV29-1
CDR3aa: CASSLTAGRGVTF; CDR3nt: TGTGCCAGCAGCTTAACGGCCGGCCGCGGGGTCACCTTC; j_gene: TRBJ1-2; d_gene: NA; abundance: many; v_gene: TRBV7-3
CDR3aa: CASSVASGGMITDTQYF; CDR3nt: TGTGCCAGCAGCGTGGCTAGCGGGGGGATGATCACAGATACGCAGTATTTT; j_gene: TRBJ2-3; d_gene: TRBD2; abundance: few; v_gene: TRBV9
CDR3aa: CAWTTSYNSPLHF; CDR3nt: TGTGCCTGGACCACCTCTTATAATTCACCCCTCCACTTT; j_gene: TRBJ1-6; d_gene: NA; abundance: many; v_gene: TRBV30
CDR3aa: CASSLAGQSNQPQHF; CDR3nt: TGTGCCAGCAGTTTAGCGGGACAGAGCAATCAGCCCCAGCATTTT; j_gene: TRBJ1-5; d_gene: TRBD1; abundance: many; v_gene: TRBV12-3/TRBV12-4
CDR3aa: CAEAVSVTDTQYF; CDR3nt: TGTGCAGAGGCAGTTAGCGTCACAGATACGCAGTATTTT; j_gene: TRBJ2-3; d_gene: NA; abundance: many; v_gene: TRBV6-1
CDR3aa: CASSLADGMNTEAFF; CDR3nt: TGTGCCAGCAGCTTAGCGGACGGGATGAACACTGAAGCTTTCTTT; j_gene: TRBJ1-1; d_gene: NA; abundance: many; v_gene: TRBV7-9
CDR3aa: CASSPIGQGLNEQFF; CDR3nt: TGTGCCAGCAGCCCAATCGGACAGGGGCTTAATGAGCAGTTCTTC; j_gene: TRBJ2-1; d_gene: TRBD1; abundance: many; v_gene: TRBV28
CDR3aa: CASSSYSGLAVYNEQFF; CDR3nt: TGTGCCAGCAGCTCCTATTCGGGACTAGCCGTTTACAATGAGCAGTTCTTC; j_gene: TRBJ2-1; d_gene: TRBD2; abundance: many; v_gene: TRBV14
CDR3aa: CSARERPRAPEQFF; CDR3nt: TGCAGTGCTAGAGAAAGACCTAGAGCACCTGAGCAGTTCTTC; j_gene: TRBJ2-1; d_gene: NA; abundance: many; v_gene: TRBV20-1
CDR3aa: CSAREGGLAADTQYF; CDR3nt: TGCAGTGCTAGAGAGGGGGGGCTAGCGGCAGATACGCAGTATTTT; j_gene: TRBJ2-3; d_gene: NA; abundance: many; v_gene: TRBV20-1
CDR3aa: CASSSISGTNTQYF; CDR3nt: TGTGCCAGCAGCTCGATATCCGGGACCAATACGCAGTATTTT; j_gene: TRBJ2-3; d_gene: NA; abundance: many; v_gene: TRBV7-3
CDR3aa: CASSLYDYNEQFF; CDR3nt: TGTGCCAGCAGTCTTTACGACTACAATGAGCAGTTCTTC; j_gene: TRBJ2-1; d_gene: NA; abundance: many; v_gene: TRBV27
CDR3aa: CSVEARGEAYF; CDR3nt: TGCAGCGTTGAAGCCAGGGGCGAAGCGTACTTC; j_gene: TRBJ2-7; d_gene: NA; abundance: NA; v_gene: TRBV29-1
CDR3aa: CVSSSIQGASGYGYTF; CDR3nt: TGCGTCAGCAGCTCGATACAGGGGGCGAGTGGCTATGGCTACACCTTC; j_gene: TRBJ1-2; d_gene: TRBD1; abundance: NA; v_gene: TRBV5-1
CDR3aa: CASSRTTSGEHLTQYF; CDR3nt: TGTGCCAGCAGTCGAACGACTAGCGGGGAACATTTAACCCAGTACTTC; j_gene: TRBJ2-5; d_gene: TRBD2; abundance: few; v_gene: TRBV25-1
CDR3aa: CASSSIRQGGTYEQYF; CDR3nt: TGTGCCAGCAGTTCCATTCGACAGGGGGGGACCTACGAGCAGTACTTC; j_gene: TRBJ2-7; d_gene: TRBD1; abundance: many; v_gene: TRBV27